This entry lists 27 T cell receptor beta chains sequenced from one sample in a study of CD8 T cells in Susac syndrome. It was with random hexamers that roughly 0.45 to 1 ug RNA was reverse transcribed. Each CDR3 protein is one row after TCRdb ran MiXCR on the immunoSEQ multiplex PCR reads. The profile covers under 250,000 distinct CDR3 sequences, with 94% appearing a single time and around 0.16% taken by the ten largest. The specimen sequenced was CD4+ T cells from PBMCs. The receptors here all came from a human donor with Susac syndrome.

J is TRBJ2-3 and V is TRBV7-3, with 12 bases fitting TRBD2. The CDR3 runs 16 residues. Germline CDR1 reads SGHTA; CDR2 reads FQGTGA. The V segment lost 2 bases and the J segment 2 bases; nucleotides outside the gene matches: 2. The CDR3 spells CASSLPSGGATDTQYF. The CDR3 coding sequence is TGTGCCAGCAGCTTACCTAGCGGGGGGGCCACAGATACGCAGTATTTT.

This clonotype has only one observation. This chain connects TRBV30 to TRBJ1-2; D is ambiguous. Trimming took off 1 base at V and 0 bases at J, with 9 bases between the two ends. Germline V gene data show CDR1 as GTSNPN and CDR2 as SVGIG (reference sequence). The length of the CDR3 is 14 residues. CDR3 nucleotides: TGTGCCTGGAGTGACACCGCCACTAACTATGGCTACACCTTC. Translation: CAWSDTATNYGYTF.

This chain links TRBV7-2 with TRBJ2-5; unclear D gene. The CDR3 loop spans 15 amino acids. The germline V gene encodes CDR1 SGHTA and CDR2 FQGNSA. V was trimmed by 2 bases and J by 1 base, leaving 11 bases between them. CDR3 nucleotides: TGTGCCAGCAGCTTACGAAGGAGACCCCAAGAGACCCAGTACTTC. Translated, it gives CASSLRRRPQETQYF.

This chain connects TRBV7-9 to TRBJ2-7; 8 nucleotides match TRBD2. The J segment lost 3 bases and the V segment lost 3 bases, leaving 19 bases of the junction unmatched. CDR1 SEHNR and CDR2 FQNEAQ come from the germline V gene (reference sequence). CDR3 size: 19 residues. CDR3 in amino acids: CASSFGLAGLTSQLYEQYF. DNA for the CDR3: TGTGCCAGCAGCTTTGGCCTAGCGGGCCTCACGTCCCAACTCTACGAGCAGTACTTC.

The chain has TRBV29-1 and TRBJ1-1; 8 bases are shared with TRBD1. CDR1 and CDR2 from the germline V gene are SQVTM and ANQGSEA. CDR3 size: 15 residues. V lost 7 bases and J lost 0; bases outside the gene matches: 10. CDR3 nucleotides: TGCAGCGGGGATAGACAGGGGAGATTGAACACTGAAGCTTTCTTT. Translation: CSGDRQGRLNTEAFF.

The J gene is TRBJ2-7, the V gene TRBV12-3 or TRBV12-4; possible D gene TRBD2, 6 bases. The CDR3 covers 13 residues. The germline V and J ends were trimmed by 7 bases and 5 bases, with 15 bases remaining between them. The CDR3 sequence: CASTRSRGNEQYF. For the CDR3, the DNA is TGTGCCAGCACCCGATCGCGGGGCAACGAGCAGTACTTC.

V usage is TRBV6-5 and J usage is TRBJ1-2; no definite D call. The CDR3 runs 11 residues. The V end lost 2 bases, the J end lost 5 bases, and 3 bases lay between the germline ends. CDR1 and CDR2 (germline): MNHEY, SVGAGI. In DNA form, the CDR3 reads TGTGCCAGCAGTTACGGTTATGGCTACACCTTC. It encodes CASSYGYGYTF.

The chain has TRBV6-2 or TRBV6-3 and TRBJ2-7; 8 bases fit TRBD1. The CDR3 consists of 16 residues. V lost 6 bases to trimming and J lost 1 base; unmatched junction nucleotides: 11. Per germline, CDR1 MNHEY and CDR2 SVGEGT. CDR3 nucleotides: TGTGCCAGCAGCCCCCACCGGGACAGGAATTCCTACGAGCAGTACTTC. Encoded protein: CASSPHRDRNSYEQYF.

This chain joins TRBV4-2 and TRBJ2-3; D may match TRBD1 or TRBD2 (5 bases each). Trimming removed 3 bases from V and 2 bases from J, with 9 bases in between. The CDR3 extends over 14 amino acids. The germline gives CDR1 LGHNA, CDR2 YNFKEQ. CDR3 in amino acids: CASSQVGTTDTQYF. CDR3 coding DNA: TGTGCCAGCAGCCAGGTGGGGACCACAGATACGCAGTATTTT.

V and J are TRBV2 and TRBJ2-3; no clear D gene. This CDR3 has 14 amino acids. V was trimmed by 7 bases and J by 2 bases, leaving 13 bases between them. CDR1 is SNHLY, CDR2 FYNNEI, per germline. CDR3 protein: CASTRDNPTDTQYF. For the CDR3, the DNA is TGTGCCAGCACCCGAGACAACCCCACAGATACGCAGTATTTT.

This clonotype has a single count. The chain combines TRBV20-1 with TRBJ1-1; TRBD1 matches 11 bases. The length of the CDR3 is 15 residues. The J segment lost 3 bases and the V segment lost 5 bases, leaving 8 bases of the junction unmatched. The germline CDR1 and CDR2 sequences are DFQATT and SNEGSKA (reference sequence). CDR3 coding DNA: TGCAGTGCTGTCTGGACAGGGGGCGCGGACACTGAAGCTTTCTTT. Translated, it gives CSAVWTGGADTEAFF.

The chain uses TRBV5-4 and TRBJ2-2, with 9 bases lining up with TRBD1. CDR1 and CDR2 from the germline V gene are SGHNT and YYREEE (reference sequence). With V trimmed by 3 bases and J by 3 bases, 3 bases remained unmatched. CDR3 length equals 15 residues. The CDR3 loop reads CASSWGQGYTGELFF. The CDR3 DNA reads TGTGCCAGCAGCTGGGGACAGGGTTACACCGGGGAGCTGTTTTTT.

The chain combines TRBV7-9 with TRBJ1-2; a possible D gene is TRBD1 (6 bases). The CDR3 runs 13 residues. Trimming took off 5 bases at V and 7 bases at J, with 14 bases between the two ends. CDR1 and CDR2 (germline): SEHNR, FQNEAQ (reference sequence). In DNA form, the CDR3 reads TGTGCCAGCAGCCTCGGGACGGACAGTGGCTACACCTTC. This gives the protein CASSLGTDSGYTF.

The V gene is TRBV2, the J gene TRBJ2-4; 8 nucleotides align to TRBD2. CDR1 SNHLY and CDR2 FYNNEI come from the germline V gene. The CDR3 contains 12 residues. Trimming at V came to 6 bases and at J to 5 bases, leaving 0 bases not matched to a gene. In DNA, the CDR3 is TGTGCCAGCAGACTAGCGGAAAACATTCAGTACTTC. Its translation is CASRLAENIQYF.

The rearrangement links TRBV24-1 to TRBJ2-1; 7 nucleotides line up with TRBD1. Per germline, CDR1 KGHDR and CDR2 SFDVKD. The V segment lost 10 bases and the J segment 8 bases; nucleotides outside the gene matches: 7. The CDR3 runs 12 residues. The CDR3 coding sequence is TGTGCCACGGGACAGTGGGCTGATGAGCAGTTCTTC. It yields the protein CATGQWADEQFF.

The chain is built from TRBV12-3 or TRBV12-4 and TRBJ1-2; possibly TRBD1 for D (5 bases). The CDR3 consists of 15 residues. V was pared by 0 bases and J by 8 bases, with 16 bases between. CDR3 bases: TGTGCCAGCAGTTTAGCCGGGACCCGGGAGGGAGGCTACACCTTC. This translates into CASSLAGTREGGYTF.

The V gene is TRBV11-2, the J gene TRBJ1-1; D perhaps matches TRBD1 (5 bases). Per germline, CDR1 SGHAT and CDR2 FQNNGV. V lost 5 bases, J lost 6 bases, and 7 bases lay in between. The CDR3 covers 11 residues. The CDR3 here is CASSRGAEAFF. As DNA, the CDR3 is TGTGCCAGCAGCCGGGGGGCTGAAGCTTTCTTT.

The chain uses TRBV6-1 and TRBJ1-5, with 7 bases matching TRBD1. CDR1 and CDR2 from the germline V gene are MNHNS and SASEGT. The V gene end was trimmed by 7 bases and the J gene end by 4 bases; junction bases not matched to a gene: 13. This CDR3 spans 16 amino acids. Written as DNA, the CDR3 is TGTGCCAGCAAACTCTCCAGGGACAGCTATAATCAGCCCCAGCATTTT. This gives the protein CASKLSRDSYNQPQHF.

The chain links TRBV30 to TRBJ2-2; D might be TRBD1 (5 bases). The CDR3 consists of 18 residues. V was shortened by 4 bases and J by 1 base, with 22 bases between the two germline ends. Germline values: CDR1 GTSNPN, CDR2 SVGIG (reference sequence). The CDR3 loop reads CAWTVPFLGQRNTGELFF. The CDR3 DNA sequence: TGTGCCTGGACTGTACCATTCCTGGGGCAGCGGAACACCGGGGAGCTGTTTTTT.

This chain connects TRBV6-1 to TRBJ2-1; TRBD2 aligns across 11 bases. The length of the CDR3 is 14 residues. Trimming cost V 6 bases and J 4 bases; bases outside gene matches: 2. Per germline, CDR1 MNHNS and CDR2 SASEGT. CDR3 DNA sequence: TGTGCCAGCAGACGACTAGCGGGGTACAATGAGCAGTTCTTC. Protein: CASRRLAGYNEQFF.

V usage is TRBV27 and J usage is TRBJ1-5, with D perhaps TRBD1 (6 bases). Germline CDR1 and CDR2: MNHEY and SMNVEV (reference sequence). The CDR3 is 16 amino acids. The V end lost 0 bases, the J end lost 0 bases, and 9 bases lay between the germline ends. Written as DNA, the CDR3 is TGTGCCAGCAGTTTATCTTGGGGGCCTAGCAATCAGCCCCAGCATTTT. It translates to CASSLSWGPSNQPQHF.

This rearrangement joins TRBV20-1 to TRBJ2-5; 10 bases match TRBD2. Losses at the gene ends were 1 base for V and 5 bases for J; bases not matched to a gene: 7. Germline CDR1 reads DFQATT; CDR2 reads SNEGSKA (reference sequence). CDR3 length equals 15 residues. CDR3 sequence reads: CSARVASGGKETQYF. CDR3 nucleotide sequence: TGCAGTGCTAGAGTGGCTAGCGGGGGAAAGGAGACCCAGTACTTC.

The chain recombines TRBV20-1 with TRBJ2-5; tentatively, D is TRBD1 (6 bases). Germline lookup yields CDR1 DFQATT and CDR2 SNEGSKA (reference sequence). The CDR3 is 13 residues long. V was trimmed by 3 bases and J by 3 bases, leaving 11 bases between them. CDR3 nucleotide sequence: TGCAGTGCTAGCGAGGGGGTAGAAGAGACCCAGTACTTC. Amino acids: CSASEGVEETQYF.

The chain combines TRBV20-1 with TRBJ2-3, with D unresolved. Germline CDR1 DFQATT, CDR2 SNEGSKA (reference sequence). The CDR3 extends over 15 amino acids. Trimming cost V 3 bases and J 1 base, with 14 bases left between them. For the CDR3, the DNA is TGCAGTGCTAGTCGATCCGCAGGAGGCACAGATACGCAGTATTTT. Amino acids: CSASRSAGGTDTQYF.

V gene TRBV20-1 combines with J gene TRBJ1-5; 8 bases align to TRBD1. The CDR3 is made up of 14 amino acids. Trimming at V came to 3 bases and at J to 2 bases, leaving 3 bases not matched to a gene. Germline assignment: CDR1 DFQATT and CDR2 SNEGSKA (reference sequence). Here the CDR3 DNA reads TGCAGTGCTAGTGACAGGGGCGGCAATCAGCCCCAGCATTTT. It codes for CSASDRGGNQPQHF.

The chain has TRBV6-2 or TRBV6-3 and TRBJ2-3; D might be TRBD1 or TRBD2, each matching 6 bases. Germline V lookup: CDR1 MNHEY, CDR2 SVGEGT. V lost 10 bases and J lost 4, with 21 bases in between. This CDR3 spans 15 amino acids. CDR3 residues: CATLTRGEEADTQYF. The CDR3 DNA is TGTGCCACTCTAACGAGGGGGGAAGAGGCAGATACGCAGTATTTT.

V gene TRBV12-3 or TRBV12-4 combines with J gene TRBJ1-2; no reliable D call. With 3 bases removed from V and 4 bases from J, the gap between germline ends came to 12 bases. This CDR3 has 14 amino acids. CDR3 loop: CASSFQGSGYGYTF. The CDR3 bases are TGTGCCAGCAGTTTTCAAGGTAGCGGCTATGGCTACACCTTC.